The clone carrying this T cell receptor beta chain occurred a few times. Its specificity is unknown. These data come from a study of T cell repertoires in cytomegalovirus infection. The overall study: It was recently identified HLA-C-restricted and well-studied HLA-B-restricted CMV epitopes that the study used. Public signatures in TCR beta pointed to CMV infection and matching HLA type.

TCRdb re-called the reads with MiXCR, one entry per CDR3 protein. The table includes approximately 910,000 distinct CDR3 sequences, approximately 33% detected once. V shed 3 bases, J shed 7 bases, and the junction held 12 bases outside the gene matches. The CDR3 spans 15 residues. Germline assignment: CDR1 DFQATT and CDR2 SNEGSKA (reference sequence). The chain combines TRBV20-1 with TRBJ2-4; 7 nucleotides align to TRBD1. The receptor comes from a human donor in good health (CMV status not recorded). Some clones in this sample may be carry-over from other donors' samples. Sample: cultured CD8+ T cells from PBMCs, taken from culture after CMV antigen stimulation. CDR3 nucleotides: TGCAGTGCTAGGGATACAGGGGTAAATAAGAACATTCAGTACTTC. This sequence encodes CSARDTGVNKNIQYF.